Listed here are 17 T cell receptor beta chains from one sample, sequenced in a study of shared clonotypes between healthy human individuals. The assay was immunoSEQ multiplex PCR, and TCRdb's table has in-frame clones only and misses some. Of some 2,000,000 clones listed, roughly 95% were seen once; the top ten hold 0.13%. What was sequenced was naive CD4+ T cells sorted from blood. Described subset: CD45RA+ positively selected. These receptors came from a man aged 18 to 35 in good health.

The chain recombines TRBV19 with TRBJ2-3; the D gene is possibly TRBD2 (6 bases). Trimming took off 3 bases at V and 0 bases at J, with 10 bases between the two ends. CDR3 length: 15 amino acids. Germline loops: CDR1 LNHDA, CDR2 SQIVND (reference sequence). This chain's CDR3 is CASSIRGISTDTQYF. DNA of the CDR3: TGTGCCAGTAGTATTCGGGGGATTAGCACAGATACGCAGTATTTT.

This chain joins TRBV7-9 and TRBJ1-3, with TRBD1 matching 8 bases. J was trimmed by 1 base and V by 5 bases; bases with no gene match: 16. This CDR3 region has 19 residues. The germline V gene has CDR1 SEHNR and CDR2 FQNEAQ (reference sequence). The CDR3 sequence is CASSQSAWTGSFSGNTIYF. The CDR3 DNA sequence: TGTGCCAGCAGCCAAAGTGCCTGGACAGGGTCTTTTTCTGGAAACACCATATATTTT.

A word on this clone: The same CDR3 is also encoded by other DNA sequences in this sample. The chain couples TRBV4-1 to TRBJ1-1, with TRBD1 matching 8 bases. V dropped 4 bases and J dropped 1; count of bases not matched to a gene: 5. The CDR3 contains 15 residues. Germline CDR1 reads MGHRA; CDR2 reads YSYEKL. CDR3 DNA sequence: TGCGCCAGCAGCCCACGTGGGACAGGGAACACTGAAGCTTTCTTT. Amino acids: CASSPRGTGNTEAFF.

As for this clone: Other DNA sequences in this specimen translate into the identical CDR3. The rearrangement links TRBV5-1 to TRBJ2-4; D not resolved. V dropped 0 bases and J dropped 3 bases, with 4 bases sitting between them. CDR1 and CDR2 from the germline V gene are SGHRS and YFSETQ. The CDR3 covers 13 residues. The CDR3 reads CASSLEGKNIQYF. For the CDR3, the DNA is TGCGCCAGCAGCTTGGAGGGCAAAAACATTCAGTACTTC.

The chain recombines TRBV6-5 with TRBJ1-4; 10 bases agree with TRBD1. The CDR3 loop spans 14 amino acids. CDR1 is MNHEY, CDR2 SVGAGI, per germline. The ends lost 5 bases at V and 7 bases at J; junction bases unmatched: 4. CDR3 amino acids: CASSPGTGAEKLFF. The CDR3 DNA sequence: TGTGCCAGCAGTCCCGGGACAGGGGCTGAAAAACTGTTTTTT.

The rearrangement uses TRBV2 and TRBJ1-6; 8 bases are a match to TRBD1. The CDR3 loop spans 13 amino acids. Germline V CDR1 and CDR2: SNHLY, FYNNEI. V shed 7 bases and J 9 bases; nucleotides not matched to a gene: 5. In DNA form, the CDR3 reads TGTGCCAGCATTGGACAGGGTAGTTCACCCCTCCACTTT. Translating it yields CASIGQGSSPLHF.

The V call is TRBV11-3, the J call TRBJ2-1; D uncertain. This CDR3 contains 14 residues. With 1 base removed from V and 8 bases from J, the gap between germline ends came to 12 bases. Germline V CDR1 and CDR2: SGHNT, YENEEA. Written as DNA, the CDR3 is TGTGCCAGCAGCTTAGCTGCAGTCGTAGATGAGCAGTTCTTC. As protein: CASSLAAVVDEQFF.

The V gene is TRBV6-5, the J gene TRBJ1-3; no firm D call. Trimming stripped 4 bases from V and 2 bases from J, with 15 bases between. This CDR3 has 16 amino acids. CDR1 is MNHEY and CDR2 is SVGAGI in the germline V gene. CDR3 sequence reads: CASSLWGVGTGNTIYF. The DNA for the CDR3 is TGTGCCAGCAGTTTATGGGGAGTAGGTACTGGAAACACCATATATTTT.

V usage is TRBV5-1 and J usage is TRBJ1-5; 7 bases fit TRBD1. V lost 0 bases to trimming and J lost 8 bases; unmatched junction nucleotides: 8. Per germline, CDR1 SGHRS and CDR2 YFSETQ. The CDR3 consists of 15 residues. Written as DNA, the CDR3 is TGCGCCAGCAGCTTGGGGACAGGTCAAGGGGAGCCCCAGCATTTT. Its translation is CASSLGTGQGEPQHF.

The chain combines TRBV10-3 with TRBJ2-7; D might be TRBD2 (5 bases). The CDR3 covers 13 residues. V lost 5 bases and J lost 5, with 13 bases in between. Germline V gives CDR1 ENHRY, CDR2 SYGVKD. Written as DNA, the CDR3 is TGTGCCATCAGTTCCGGACTCCCAAACGAGCAGTACTTC. This translates into CAISSGLPNEQYF.

V and J are TRBV6-1 and TRBJ1-3, with 8 bases aligning to TRBD1. The CDR3 runs 16 residues. V was pared by 2 bases and J by 5 bases, with 8 bases of the junction left unmatched. Germline values: CDR1 MNHNS, CDR2 SASEGT. Here the CDR3 DNA reads TGTGCCAGCAGTGAATTCGGCGACAGGGGTAGAAACACCATATATTTT. This gives the protein CASSEFGDRGRNTIYF.

The rearrangement links TRBV2 to TRBJ2-3; tentative D call: TRBD2 (5 bases). There are 15 residues in the CDR3. Trimming removed 7 bases at V and 0 bases at J, with 14 bases between. Germline V gene lookup returns CDR1 SNHLY and CDR2 FYNNEI. DNA of the CDR3: TGTGCCAGCACCCGCCCACTAGGTAGCACAGATACGCAGTATTTT. Amino acid sequence: CASTRPLGSTDTQYF.

The rearrangement uses TRBV10-3 and TRBJ2-7; D is possibly TRBD1 (5 bases). CDR1 is ENHRY, CDR2 SYGVKD, per germline. The CDR3 is 11 amino acids. Deletions cut 6 bases from V and 3 bases from J, with 6 bases between. CDR3 sequence reads: CAIRTDYEQYF. CDR3 sequence (DNA): TGTGCCATCAGGACAGACTACGAGCAGTACTTC.

The rearrangement links TRBV7-2 to TRBJ2-1, with TRBD2 identical over 10 bases. The CDR3 length is 16 residues. V shed 5 bases, J shed 8 bases, and the junction held 12 bases outside the gene matches. The germline CDR1 and CDR2 sequences are SGHTA and FQGNSA. This CDR3 is CASSAHVAGGGHEQFF. CDR3 sequence (DNA): TGTGCCAGCAGCGCCCACGTAGCGGGAGGAGGGCATGAGCAGTTCTTC.

This sequence joins TRBV5-1 and TRBJ2-7; maybe TRBD1 (6 bases). Trimming shortened V by 4 bases and J by 3 bases, and 23 bases separated the two germline ends. Germline V gene data show CDR1 as SGHRS and CDR2 as YFSETQ. This CDR3 comprises 17 residues. CDR3 sequence: CASSRGTRDNSGYEQYF. In nucleotides, the CDR3 is TGCGCCAGCAGCCGAGGGACACGCGACAATTCCGGCTACGAGCAGTACTTC.

The V and J genes are TRBV27 and TRBJ2-4; D is perhaps TRBD1 or TRBD2 (5 bases each). This CDR3 has 15 amino acids. CDR1 MNHEY and CDR2 SMNVEV come from the germline V gene (reference sequence). The V gene lost 6 bases and the J gene lost 2 bases, with 14 bases spanning the gap. CDR3: CASSDGARSKNIQYF. DNA for the CDR3: TGTGCCAGCAGCGACGGGGCGCGGTCCAAAAACATTCAGTACTTC.

The V gene is TRBV5-6, the J gene TRBJ2-6, with D possibly being TRBD1 (6 bases). The ends were cut back, 3 bases at V and 1 base at J, with 14 bases in the middle. In germline, CDR1 is SGHDT, CDR2 YYEEEE. The CDR3 is made up of 17 amino acids. CDR3 bases: TGTGCCAGCAGCTCGAATACAGGGATTTCTGGGGCCAACGTCCTGACTTTC. This sequence encodes CASSSNTGISGANVLTF.